The T cell receptor (beta chain) described here comes from a study of blood T cell repertoires in COVID-19. Original processing methods: Cell counts per sample came from amplifying reference gene primers. Method: immunoSEQ multiplex PCR; TCRdb's copy keeps in-frame clones and lacks some. V, J and clone size are taken as reported in that table, and D and trimming were inferred from the DNA itself. The sample holds 300,000 to 350,000 clones, approximately 88% seen once. The germline CDR1 and CDR2 sequences are SGHTA and FQGNSA. Trimming took 5 bases from V and 4 from J, leaving 9 bases between them. This CDR3 has 12 amino acids.

The source of this sequence is a woman aged 30 to 39 with COVID-19, enrolled during active disease. The V call is TRBV7-2, the J call TRBJ2-7, with a weak D call TRBD1 (5 bases). The sequenced sample consisted of peripheral blood. The DNA for the CDR3 is TGTGCCAGCAGCGACCAGGGTTACGAGCAGTACTTC. Translating gives CASSDQGYEQYF. The whole variable domain, filled in from reference TRBV7-2 and TRBJ2-7, reads GAGVSQSPSNKVTEKGKDVELRCDPISGHTALYWYRQSLGQGLEFLIYFQGNSAPDKSGLPSDRFSAERTGGSVSTLTIQRTQQEDSAVYLCASSDQGYEQYFGPGTRLTVT.